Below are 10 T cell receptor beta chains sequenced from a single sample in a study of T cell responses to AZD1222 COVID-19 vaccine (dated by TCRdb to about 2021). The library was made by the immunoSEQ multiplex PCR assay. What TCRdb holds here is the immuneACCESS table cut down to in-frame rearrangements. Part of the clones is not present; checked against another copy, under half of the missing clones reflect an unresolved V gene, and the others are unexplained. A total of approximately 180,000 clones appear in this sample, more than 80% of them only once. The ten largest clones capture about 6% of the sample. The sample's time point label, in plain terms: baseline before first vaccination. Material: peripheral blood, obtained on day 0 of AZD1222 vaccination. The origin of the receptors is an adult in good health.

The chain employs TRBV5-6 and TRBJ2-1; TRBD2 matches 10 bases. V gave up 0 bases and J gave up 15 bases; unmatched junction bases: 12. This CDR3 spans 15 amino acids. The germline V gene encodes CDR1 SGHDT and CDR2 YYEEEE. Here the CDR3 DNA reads TGTGCCAGCAGCTTGGTCGGACTAGCGGAGACCCCAGGGTTCTTC. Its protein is CASSLVGLAETPGFF.

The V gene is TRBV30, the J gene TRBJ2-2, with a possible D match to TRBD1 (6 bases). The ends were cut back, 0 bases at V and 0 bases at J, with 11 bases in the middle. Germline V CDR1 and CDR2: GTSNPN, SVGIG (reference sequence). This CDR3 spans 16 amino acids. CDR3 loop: CAWSVLQGPNTGELFF. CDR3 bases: TGTGCCTGGAGTGTACTACAGGGTCCGAACACCGGGGAGCTGTTTTTT.

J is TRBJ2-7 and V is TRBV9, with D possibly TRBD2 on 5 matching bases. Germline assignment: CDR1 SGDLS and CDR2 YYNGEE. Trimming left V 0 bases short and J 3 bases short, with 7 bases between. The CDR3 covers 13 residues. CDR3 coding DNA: TGTGCCAGCAGCGTAGTCGAGGGCTACGAGCAGTACTTC. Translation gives CASSVVEGYEQYF.

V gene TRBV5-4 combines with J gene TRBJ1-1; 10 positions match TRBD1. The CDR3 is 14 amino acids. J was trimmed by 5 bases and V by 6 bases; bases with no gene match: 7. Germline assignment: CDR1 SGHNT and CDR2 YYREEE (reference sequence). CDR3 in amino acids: CASTLRDRGTEAFF. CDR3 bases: TGTGCCAGCACCCTGCGGGACAGGGGAACTGAAGCTTTCTTT. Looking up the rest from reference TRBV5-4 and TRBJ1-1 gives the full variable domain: ETGVTQSPTHLIKTRGQQVTLRCSSQSGHNTVSWYQQALGQGPQFIFQYYREEENGRGNFPPRFSGLQFPNYSSELNVNALELDDSALYLCASTLRDRGTEAFFGQGTRLTVV.

CDR3 sequence reads: CASSLRDTGGGGELFF. As DNA, the CDR3 is TGTGCCAGCAGTTTACGGGACACAGGGGGGGGCGGGGAGCTGTTTTTT. The chain uses TRBV27 and TRBJ2-2, with D perhaps TRBD1 (8 bases). V dropped 2 bases and J dropped 7 bases, with 17 bases sitting between them. CDR3 length equals 16 residues. The germline CDR1 and CDR2 sequences are MNHEY and SMNVEV (reference sequence).

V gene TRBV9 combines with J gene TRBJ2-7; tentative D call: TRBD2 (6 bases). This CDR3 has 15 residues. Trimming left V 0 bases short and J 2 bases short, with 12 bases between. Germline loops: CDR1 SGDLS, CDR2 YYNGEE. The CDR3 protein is CASSVGGGRAYEQYF. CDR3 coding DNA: TGTGCCAGCAGCGTAGGGGGAGGCAGAGCCTACGAGCAGTACTTC.

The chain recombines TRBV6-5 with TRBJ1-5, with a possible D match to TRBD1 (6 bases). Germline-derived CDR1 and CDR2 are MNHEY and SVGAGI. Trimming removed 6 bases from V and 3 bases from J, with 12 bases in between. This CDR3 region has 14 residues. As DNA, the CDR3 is TGTGCCAGCAGACCCACAGGGAACAATCAGCCCCAGCATTTT. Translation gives CASRPTGNNQPQHF.

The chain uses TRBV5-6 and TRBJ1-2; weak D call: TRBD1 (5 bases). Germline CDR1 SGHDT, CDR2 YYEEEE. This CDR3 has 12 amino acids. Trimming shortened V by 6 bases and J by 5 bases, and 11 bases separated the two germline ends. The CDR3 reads CASTRSGYGYTF. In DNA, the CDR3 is TGTGCCAGCACGCGGTCAGGGTATGGCTACACCTTC.

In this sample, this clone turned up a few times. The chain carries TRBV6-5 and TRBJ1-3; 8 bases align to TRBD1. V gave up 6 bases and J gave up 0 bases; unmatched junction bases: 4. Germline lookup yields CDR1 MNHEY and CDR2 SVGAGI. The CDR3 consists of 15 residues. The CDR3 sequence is CASRNTGGSGNTIYF. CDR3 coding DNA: TGTGCCAGCAGGAACACAGGGGGCTCTGGAAACACCATATATTTT.

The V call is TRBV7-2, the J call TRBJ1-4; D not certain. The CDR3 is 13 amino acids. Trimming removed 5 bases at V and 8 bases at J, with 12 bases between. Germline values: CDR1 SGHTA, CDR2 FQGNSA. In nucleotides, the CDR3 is TGTGCCAGCAGCCAGCTAAGGGAGGAAAAACTGTTTTTT. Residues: CASSQLREEKLFF.